The 12 T cell receptor beta chains presented below share a single source sample, sequenced in a study of Ad26.COV2.S vaccination and SARS-CoV-2 variants. The treatment was: approximately 18 received Ad26.COV2.S at low or high dose, single or two shots; 5 received placebo; per-sample allocation not given. Each sample was drawn 63 days after the first injection (of vaccine or placebo). Method: immunoSEQ multiplex PCR; TCRdb's copy keeps in-frame clones and lacks some. The sample records 350,000 to 500,000 clones, about 92% being singletons. Sequenced here: peripheral blood, sampled in a trial of Ad26.COV2.S vaccine versus placebo. The receptors originated from a person aged 18-60 years who received the Ad26.COV2.S COVID-19 vaccine or a placebo.

The gene calls are TRBV15 and TRBJ2-7; possible D gene TRBD2, 6 bases. Trimming removed 0 bases from V and 2 bases from J, with 11 bases in between. Germline V gives CDR1 LNHNV, CDR2 YYDKDF (reference sequence). CDR3 length: 15 residues. The CDR3 DNA reads TGTGCCACCAGCAGAGATCCGGGACTTACCTACGAGCAGTACTTC. Protein sequence: CATSRDPGLTYEQYF.

The V and J genes are TRBV9 and TRBJ2-7; tentative D call: TRBD1 (5 bases). This CDR3 is built from 14 residues. The V gene's germline CDR1 is SGDLS and CDR2 YYNGEE. V dropped 0 bases and J dropped 5 bases, with 12 bases sitting between them. The CDR3 region is CASSVAPGSHEQYF. Here the CDR3 DNA reads TGTGCCAGCAGCGTAGCTCCAGGGTCCCACGAGCAGTACTTC.

The rearrangement uses TRBV9 and TRBJ2-1; 11 bases map to TRBD2. From germline, CDR1 is SGDLS and CDR2 YYNGEE. The CDR3 has 15 amino acids. With V trimmed by 2 bases and J by 4 bases, 2 bases remained unmatched. CDR3 protein: CASSVTSGSYNEQFF. The CDR3 DNA sequence: TGTGCCAGCAGCGTTACTAGCGGGAGTTACAATGAGCAGTTCTTC.

CDR3 sequence: CATRLKVGRANTGELFF. The CDR3 coding sequence is TGTGCCACCAGGTTAAAAGTAGGGAGGGCTAACACCGGGGAGCTGTTTTTT. This chain uses TRBV24-1 with TRBJ2-2; TRBD2 agrees at 7 bases. Looked up from germline, CDR1 is KGHDR and CDR2 is SFDVKD. The CDR3 has 17 amino acids. The V and J ends lost 7 bases and 2 bases, in that order; junction bases with no gene match: 12.

V gene TRBV28 combines with J gene TRBJ2-7, with TRBD1 matching 9 bases. This CDR3 comprises 14 residues. Germline assignment: CDR1 MDHEN and CDR2 SYDVKM. V trimming: 6 bases; J trimming: 5 bases; junction bases outside the gene matches: 8. CDR3 loop: CASSPNRDRDEQYF. The CDR3 DNA reads TGTGCCAGCAGCCCAAACCGGGACAGGGACGAGCAGTACTTC.

V and J are TRBV27 and TRBJ2-2; D is uncertain. Trimming stripped 3 bases from V and 3 bases from J, with 8 bases between. Germline assignment: CDR1 MNHEY and CDR2 SMNVEV (reference sequence). The CDR3 consists of 14 residues. The CDR3 loop reads CASSFVTDTGELFF. DNA of the CDR3: TGTGCCAGCAGTTTCGTTACGGACACCGGGGAGCTGTTTTTT.

This clone was observed a single time. This chain links TRBV27 with TRBJ1-6; tentatively, D is TRBD1 (6 bases). Germline loops: CDR1 MNHEY, CDR2 SMNVEV (reference sequence). The germline V and J ends were trimmed by 2 bases and 5 bases, with 16 bases remaining between them. The CDR3 extends over 17 amino acids. CDR3 region: CASSLGVDSQNNSPLHF. CDR3 DNA sequence: TGTGCCAGCAGTTTAGGCGTGGACAGCCAGAATAATTCACCCCTCCACTTT.

V and J are TRBV6-1 and TRBJ2-3, with 9 bases identical to TRBD2. The CDR3 runs to 15 residues. J was trimmed by 2 bases and V by 2 bases; bases with no gene match: 2. Germline loops: CDR1 MNHNS, CDR2 SASEGT. The CDR3 is CASSESSGNTDTQYF. As DNA, the CDR3 is TGTGCCAGCAGTGAATCTAGCGGGAACACAGATACGCAGTATTTT.

V and J are TRBV9 and TRBJ1-3; D not resolved. The germline gives CDR1 SGDLS, CDR2 YYNGEE. This CDR3 spans 16 amino acids. V shed 4 bases and J shed 4 bases, with 18 bases lying between them. The CDR3 coding sequence is TGTGCCAGCAGCCCCTCCGCGACGGAATTGGGAAACACCATATATTTT. It translates to CASSPSATELGNTIYF. The full variable domain, with the rest looked up from reference TRBV9 and TRBJ1-3, is DSGVTQTPKHLITATGQRVTLRCSPRSGDLSVYWYQQSLDQGLQFLIQYYNGEERAKGNILERFSAQQFPDLHSELNLSSLELGDSALYFCASSPSATELGNTIYFGEGSWLTVV.

The CDR3 region is CASSQVGLANEKLFF. The CDR3 DNA follows: TGTGCCAGCAGCCAGGTCGGGTTGGCTAATGAAAAACTGTTTTTT. This chain connects TRBV14 to TRBJ1-4; D unresolved. This CDR3 has 15 amino acids. Germline V lookup: CDR1 SGHDN, CDR2 FVKESK. The V and J ends lost 3 bases and 3 bases respectively, with 11 bases between them.

This clone has only one observation. The rearrangement links TRBV28 to TRBJ2-3; the D is unclear. This CDR3 contains 15 residues. Germline CDR1 reads MDHEN; CDR2 reads SYDVKM. V was cut by 3 bases and J by 3 bases, with 13 bases left in between. This CDR3 is CASSLARLGTDTQYF. Here the CDR3 DNA reads TGTGCCAGCAGTTTGGCCAGATTAGGTACAGATACGCAGTATTTT.

The chain combines TRBV19 with TRBJ1-1, with D unresolved. V lost 1 base to trimming and J lost 0 bases, with 12 bases between them. The CDR3 totals 16 residues. The germline V gene encodes CDR1 LNHDA and CDR2 SQIVND (reference sequence). CDR3 coding DNA: TGTGCCAGTAGTATAGGGGTTGGCGGCATGAACACTGAAGCTTTCTTT. This translates into CASSIGVGGMNTEAFF.